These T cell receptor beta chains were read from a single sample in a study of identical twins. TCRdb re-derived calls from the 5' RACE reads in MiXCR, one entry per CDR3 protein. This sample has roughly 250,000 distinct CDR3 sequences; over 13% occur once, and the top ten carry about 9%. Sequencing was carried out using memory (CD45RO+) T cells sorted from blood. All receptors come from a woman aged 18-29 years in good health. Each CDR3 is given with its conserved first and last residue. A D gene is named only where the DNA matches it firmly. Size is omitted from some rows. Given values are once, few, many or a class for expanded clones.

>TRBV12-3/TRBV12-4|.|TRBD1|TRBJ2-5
TGTGCCAGCAGTTGGACAGGGGGAGGGGAGACCCAGTACTTC
CASSWTGGGETQYF
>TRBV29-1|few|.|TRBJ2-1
TGCAGCGTTGGTTGGGGGGTGGGGAATGAGCAGTTCTTC
CSVGWGVGNEQFF
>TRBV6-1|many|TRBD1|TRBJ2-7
TGTGCCAGCAGCGGTGGACAGGGGGTCTCCTACGAGCAGTACTTC
CASSGGQGVSYEQYF
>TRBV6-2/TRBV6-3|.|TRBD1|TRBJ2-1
TGTGCCAGCAGTCCCTATGGGACAGGGACGTACAATGAGCAGTTCTTC
CASSPYGTGTYNEQFF
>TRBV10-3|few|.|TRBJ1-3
TGTGCCATCAGTGAGTTCTCCCCCTGGACCACCATATATTTT
CAISEFSPWTTIYF
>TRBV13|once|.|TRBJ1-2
TGTGCCAGCAGCCCTACATTTATCCATGGCTACACCTTC
CASSPTFIHGYTF
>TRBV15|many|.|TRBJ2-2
TGTGCCACCAGCAGAGATTATGAGACCGGGGAGCTGTTTTTT
CATSRDYETGELFF
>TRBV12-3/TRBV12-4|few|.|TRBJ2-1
TGTGCCAGCAGTTTTTTGGGAGACCAGTTCTTC
CASSFLGDQFF
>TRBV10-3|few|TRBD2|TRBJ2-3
TGTGCTCTGCTAGCGGAGAACTCAGATACGCAGTATTTT
CALLAENSDTQYF
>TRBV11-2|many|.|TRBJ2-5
TGTGCCAGCAGTCCTCGACGTCAGCAGGTGGGGACCATGCAAGAGACCCAGTACTTC
CASSPRRQQVGTMQETQYF
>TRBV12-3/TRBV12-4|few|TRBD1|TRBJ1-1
TGTGCCAGCAGTACGACAGGGGGTTGGTTGGGGACTGAAGCTTTCTTT
CASSTTGGWLGTEAFF
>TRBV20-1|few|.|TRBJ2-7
TGCAGTGCTAGGCTCGCGAGCGGCCGTGAGCAGTACTTC
CSARLASGREQYF
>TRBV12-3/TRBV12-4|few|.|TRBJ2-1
TGTGCCAGCAGTTTATATGGTGTACGGTTCTTC
CASSLYGVRFF
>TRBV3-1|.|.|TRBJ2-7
TGTGCCAGCAGCCACACTCCCGGGACGGACAACTACGAGCAGTACTTC
CASSHTPGTDNYEQYF
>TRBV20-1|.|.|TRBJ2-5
TGCAGTGGTGAGAGAATGGAGACCCAGTACTTC
CSGERMETQYF
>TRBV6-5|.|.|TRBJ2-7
TGTGCCAGCAGTTACCAACAGGGCCGCGAGCAGTACTTC
CASSYQQGREQYF
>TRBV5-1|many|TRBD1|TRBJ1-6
TGCGCCAGCAGCTTGGAGGGACAGGGGGCGAGGCCCCTCCACTTT
CASSLEGQGARPLHF
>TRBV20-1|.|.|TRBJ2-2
TGCAGTGCTAGCGACTACACCGGGGAGCTGTTTTTT
CSASDYTGELFF
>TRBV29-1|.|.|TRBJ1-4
TGCAGCGTTGAAGGAGGGTCAGGGTATGAAAAACTGTTTTTT
CSVEGGSGYEKLFF
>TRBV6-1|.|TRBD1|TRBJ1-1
TGTGCCAGCAGCCCCCGGGACAGGGGGAACACTGAAGCTTTCTTT
CASSPRDRGNTEAFF
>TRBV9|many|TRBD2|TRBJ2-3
TGTGCCAGCAGCGTAGTTGCTAGCGGGATCCCAGATACGCAGTATTTT
CASSVVASGIPDTQYF
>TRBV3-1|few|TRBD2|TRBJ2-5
TGTGCCAGCAGCGACGGACTAGCGGGGCCGGAGACCCAGTACTTC
CASSDGLAGPETQYF
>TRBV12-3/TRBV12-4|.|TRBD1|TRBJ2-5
TGTGCCAGCAGTTTGAGGGGACAGGGCCCCGGGGAGACCCAGTACTTC
CASSLRGQGPGETQYF
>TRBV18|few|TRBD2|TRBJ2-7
TGTGCCAGCTCAGCGGGGGGGTCCTCCTACGAGCAGTACTTC
CASSAGGSSYEQYF
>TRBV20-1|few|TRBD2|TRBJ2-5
TGCAGTGCTAGAGGGACTAGAAAAGAGACCCAGTACTTC
CSARGTRKETQYF
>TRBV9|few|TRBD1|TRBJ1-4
TGTGCCAGCTCACCGGGACAGGCGTTTGGTTCGAATGAAAAACTGTTTTTT
CASSPGQAFGSNEKLFF
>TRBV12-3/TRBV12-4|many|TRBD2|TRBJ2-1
TGTGCCAGCCTAGAGGGACTAGCGACCGATGAGCAGTTCTTC
CASLEGLATDEQFF
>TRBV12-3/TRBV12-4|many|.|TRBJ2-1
TGTGCCAGCACTCGAGAACAGGTATCCTACAATGAGCAGTTCTTC
CASTREQVSYNEQFF
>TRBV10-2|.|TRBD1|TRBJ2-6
TGCGCCAGCAGTGCCGGCAGGGGGCTACGAATGGGGGCCAACGTCCTGACTTTC
CASSAGRGLRMGANVLTF
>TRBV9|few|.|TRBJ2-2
TGTGCCAGCAGCGTCGGACTGGCGGGCACCGGGGAGCTGTTTTTT
CASSVGLAGTGELFF
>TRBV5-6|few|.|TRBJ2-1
TGTGCCAGCAGCCCACTGCTGACAGGAAGCTACAATGAGCAGTTCTTC
CASSPLLTGSYNEQFF
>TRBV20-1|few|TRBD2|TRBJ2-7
TGCAGTGCCCGGGGAGGGACGTACGAGCAGTACTTC
CSARGGTYEQYF
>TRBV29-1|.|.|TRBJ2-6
TGCAGCGTTGAAGATCAGTGGCACGGAAGCCTCTCTGGGGCCAACGTCCTGACTTTC
CSVEDQWHGSLSGANVLTF
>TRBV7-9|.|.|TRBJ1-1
TGTGCCAGCAGCTTTGCAGGGGTCCCTGAAGCTTTCTTT
CASSFAGVPEAFF
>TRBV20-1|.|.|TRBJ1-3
TGCAGTGCTAGAGATATTGTCTCTGGAAACACCATATATTTT
CSARDIVSGNTIYF
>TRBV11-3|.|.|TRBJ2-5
TGTGCCAGCAGCTTAGGGGATAGCAGCCAAGAGACCCAGTACTTC
CASSLGDSSQETQYF
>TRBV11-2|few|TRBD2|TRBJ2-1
TGTGCCAGCAGCTTAGGGGCTAGCGGGAGGCCACATGAGCAGTTCTTC
CASSLGASGRPHEQFF
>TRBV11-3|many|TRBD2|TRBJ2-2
TGTGCCAGCAGCTTAGGCGGGAGGACCGGGGAGCTGTTTTTT
CASSLGGRTGELFF
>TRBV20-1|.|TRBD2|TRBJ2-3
TGCAGTGCGCGGCGGGGGGGCCCTGATACGCAGTATTTT
CSARRGGPDTQYF
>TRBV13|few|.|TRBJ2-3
TGTGCCAGCAGCTTAGGGCGACTAGTCGATACGCAGTATTTT
CASSLGRLVDTQYF
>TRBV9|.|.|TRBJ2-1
TGTGCCAGCAGCGCGGGGGCCTACAATGAGCAGTTCTTC
CASSAGAYNEQFF
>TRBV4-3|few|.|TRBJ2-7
TGCGCCAGCAGCCAAGACCCGGACAGCTACGAGCAGTACTTC
CASSQDPDSYEQYF
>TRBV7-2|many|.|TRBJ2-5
TGTGCCAGCAGCTCGACACTGTACCAAGAGACCCAGTACTTC
CASSSTLYQETQYF
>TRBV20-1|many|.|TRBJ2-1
TGCAGTGCTCGCACCCAGGGGGGAATTTACAATGAGCAGTTCTTC
CSARTQGGIYNEQFF
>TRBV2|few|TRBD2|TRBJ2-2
TGTGCCAGCAGTCGCCGGGAGGGGATCCCCACCGGGGAGCTGTTTTTT
CASSRREGIPTGELFF
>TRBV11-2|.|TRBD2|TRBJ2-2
TGTGCCAGCAGCCTGGGACTAGCGACGAACACCGGGGAGCTGTTTTTT
CASSLGLATNTGELFF
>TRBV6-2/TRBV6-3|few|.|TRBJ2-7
TGTGCCAGCTGGGACCTACAATACGAGCAGTACTTC
CASWDLQYEQYF
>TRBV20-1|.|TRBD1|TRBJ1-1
TGCAGTGCAGACAGGGGGCAGAACACTGAAGCTTTCTTT
CSADRGQNTEAFF
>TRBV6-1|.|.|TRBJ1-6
TGTGCCAGCAGTCTGAAGGGAATTCGGAATTCACCCCTCCACTTT
CASSLKGIRNSPLHF
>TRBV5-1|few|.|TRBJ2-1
TGCGCCAGCACCACTGGGCCCTATACAGGGTGGTCTTACAATGAGCAGTTCTTC
CASTTGPYTGWSYNEQFF
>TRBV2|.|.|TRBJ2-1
TGTGCCAGCATTATACAGGGAGGTGAGCAGTTCTTC
CASIIQGGEQFF
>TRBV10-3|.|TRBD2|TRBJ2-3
TGTGCCATCACCGGGGGGGCGCAGGGTACGCAGTATTTT
CAITGGAQGTQYF